This T cell receptor (beta chain) was observed in a study of blood T cell repertoires in COVID-19. The wider study: COVID-19 samples collected from the United States, Italy and Spain covered acute and convalescent phases. The cDNA or gDNA used as material had been derived from T cells, B-cell-depleted T cells, or PBMCs.

This CDR3 comprises 16 residues. Germline lookup yields CDR1 LNHNV and CDR2 YYDKDF (reference sequence). The V gene lost 1 base and the J gene lost 4 bases, with 14 bases spanning the gap. In the original processing: Using reference gene primer amplification, nucleated cell counts were estimated. Sequencing used immunoSEQ multiplex PCR; TCRdb keeps in-frame clones, though not all of them. V and J calls and clone size come straight from that table; D and trimming were deduced from the DNA. The sample shows more than 100,000 clones, roughly 84% of them seen only once. This clone was counted only a few times.

Sequencing was carried out using peripheral blood. The receptor's source is a human donor in a cohort sampled during active COVID-19. The chain recombines TRBV15 with TRBJ1-3; D ambiguous. CDR3 sequence reads: CATSRGRGLGGNTIYF. The CDR3 DNA reads TGTGCCACCAGCAGAGGTAGAGGGTTGGGCGGAAACACCATATATTTT.